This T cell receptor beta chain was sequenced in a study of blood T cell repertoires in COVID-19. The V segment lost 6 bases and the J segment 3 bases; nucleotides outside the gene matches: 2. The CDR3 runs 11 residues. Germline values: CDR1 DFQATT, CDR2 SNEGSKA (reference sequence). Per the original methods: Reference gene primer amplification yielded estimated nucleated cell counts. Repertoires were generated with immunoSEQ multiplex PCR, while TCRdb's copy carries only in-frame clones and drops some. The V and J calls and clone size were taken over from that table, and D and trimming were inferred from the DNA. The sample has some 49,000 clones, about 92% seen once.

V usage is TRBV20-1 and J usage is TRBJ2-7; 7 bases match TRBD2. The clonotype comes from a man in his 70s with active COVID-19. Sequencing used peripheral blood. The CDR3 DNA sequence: TGCAGTGCCCGGGGGGACTACGAGCAGTACTTC. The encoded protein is CSARGDYEQYF.